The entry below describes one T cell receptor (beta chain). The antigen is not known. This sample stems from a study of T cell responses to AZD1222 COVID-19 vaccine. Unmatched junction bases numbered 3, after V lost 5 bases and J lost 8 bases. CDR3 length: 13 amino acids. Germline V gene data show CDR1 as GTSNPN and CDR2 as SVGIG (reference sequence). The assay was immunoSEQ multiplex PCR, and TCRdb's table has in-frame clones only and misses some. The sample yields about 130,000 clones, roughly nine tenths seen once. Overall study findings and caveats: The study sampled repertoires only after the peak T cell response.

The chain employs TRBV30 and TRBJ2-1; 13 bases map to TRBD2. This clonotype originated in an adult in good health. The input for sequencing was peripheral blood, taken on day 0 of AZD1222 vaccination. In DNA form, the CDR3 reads TGTGCCTGGGGGACTAGCGGGATCGATGAGCAGTTCTTC. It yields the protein CAWGTSGIDEQFF.